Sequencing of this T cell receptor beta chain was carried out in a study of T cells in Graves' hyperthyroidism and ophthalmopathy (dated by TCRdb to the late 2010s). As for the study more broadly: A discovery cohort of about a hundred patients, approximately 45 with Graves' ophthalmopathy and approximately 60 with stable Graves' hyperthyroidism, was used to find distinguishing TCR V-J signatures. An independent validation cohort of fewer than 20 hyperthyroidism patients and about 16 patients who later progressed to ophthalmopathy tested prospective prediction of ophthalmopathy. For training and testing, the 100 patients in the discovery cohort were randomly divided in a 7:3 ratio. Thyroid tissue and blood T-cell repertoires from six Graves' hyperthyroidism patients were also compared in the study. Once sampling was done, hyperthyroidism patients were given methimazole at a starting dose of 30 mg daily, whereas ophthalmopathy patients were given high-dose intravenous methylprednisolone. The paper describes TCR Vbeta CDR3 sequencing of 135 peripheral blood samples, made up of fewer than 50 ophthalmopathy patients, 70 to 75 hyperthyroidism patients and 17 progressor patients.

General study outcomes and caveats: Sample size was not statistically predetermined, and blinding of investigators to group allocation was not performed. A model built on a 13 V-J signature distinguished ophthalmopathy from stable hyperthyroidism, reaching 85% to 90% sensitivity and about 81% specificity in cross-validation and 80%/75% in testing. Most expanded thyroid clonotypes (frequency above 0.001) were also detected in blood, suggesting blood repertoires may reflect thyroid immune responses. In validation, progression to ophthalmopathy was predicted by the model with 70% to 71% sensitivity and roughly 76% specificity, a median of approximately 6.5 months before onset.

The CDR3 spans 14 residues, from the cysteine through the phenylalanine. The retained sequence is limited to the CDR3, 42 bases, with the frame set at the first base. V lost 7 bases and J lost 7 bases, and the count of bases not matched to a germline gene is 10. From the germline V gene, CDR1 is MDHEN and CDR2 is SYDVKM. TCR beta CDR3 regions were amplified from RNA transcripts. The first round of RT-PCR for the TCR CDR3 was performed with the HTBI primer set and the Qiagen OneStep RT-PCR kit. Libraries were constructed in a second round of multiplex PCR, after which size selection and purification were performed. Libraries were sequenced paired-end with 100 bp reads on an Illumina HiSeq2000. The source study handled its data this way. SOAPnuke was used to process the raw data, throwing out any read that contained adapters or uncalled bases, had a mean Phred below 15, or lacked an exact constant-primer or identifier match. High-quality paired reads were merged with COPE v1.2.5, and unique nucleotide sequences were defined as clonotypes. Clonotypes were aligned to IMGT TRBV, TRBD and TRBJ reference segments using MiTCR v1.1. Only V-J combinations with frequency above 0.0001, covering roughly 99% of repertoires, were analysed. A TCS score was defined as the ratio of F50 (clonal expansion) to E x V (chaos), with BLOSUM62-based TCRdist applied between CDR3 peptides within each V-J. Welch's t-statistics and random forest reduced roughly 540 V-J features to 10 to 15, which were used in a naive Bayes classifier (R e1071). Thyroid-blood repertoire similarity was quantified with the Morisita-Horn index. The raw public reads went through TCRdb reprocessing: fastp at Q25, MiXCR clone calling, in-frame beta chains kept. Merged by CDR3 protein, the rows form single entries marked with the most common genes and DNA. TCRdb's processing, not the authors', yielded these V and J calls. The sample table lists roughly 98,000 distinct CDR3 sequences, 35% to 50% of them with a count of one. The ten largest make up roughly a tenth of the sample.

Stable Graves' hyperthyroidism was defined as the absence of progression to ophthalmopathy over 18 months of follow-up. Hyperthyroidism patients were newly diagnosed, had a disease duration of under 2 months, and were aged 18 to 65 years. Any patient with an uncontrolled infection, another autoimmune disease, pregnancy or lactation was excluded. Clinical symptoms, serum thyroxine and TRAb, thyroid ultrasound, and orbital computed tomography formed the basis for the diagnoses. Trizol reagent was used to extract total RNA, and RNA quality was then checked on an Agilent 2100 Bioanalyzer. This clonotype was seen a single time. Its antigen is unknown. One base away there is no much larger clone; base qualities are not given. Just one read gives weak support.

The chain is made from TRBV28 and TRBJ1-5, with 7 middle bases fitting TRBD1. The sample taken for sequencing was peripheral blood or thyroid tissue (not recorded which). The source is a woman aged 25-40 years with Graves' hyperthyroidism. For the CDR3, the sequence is CASIDRALRQPQHF. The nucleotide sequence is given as TGTGCCAGCATTGACAGGGCTTTGAGGCAGCCCCAGCATTTT.